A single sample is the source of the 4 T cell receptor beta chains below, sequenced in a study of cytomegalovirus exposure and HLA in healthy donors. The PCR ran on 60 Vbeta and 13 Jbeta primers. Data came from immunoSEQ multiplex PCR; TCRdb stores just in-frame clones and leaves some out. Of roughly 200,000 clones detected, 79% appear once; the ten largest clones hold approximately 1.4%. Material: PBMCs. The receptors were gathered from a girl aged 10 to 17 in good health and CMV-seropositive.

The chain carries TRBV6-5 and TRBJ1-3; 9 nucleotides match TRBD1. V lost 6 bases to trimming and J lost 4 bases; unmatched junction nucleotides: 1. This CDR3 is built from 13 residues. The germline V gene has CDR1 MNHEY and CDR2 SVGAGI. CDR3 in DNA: TGTGCCAGCAGGGACAGGGGAGGAAACACCATATATTTT. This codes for CASRDRGGNTIYF.

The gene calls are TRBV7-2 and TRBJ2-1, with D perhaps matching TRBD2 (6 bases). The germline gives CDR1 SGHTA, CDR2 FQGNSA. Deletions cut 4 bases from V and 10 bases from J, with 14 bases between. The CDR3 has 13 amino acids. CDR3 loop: CASSSGLLTEQFF. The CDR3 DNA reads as TGTGCCAGCAGCTCCGGACTACTCACGGAGCAGTTCTTC.

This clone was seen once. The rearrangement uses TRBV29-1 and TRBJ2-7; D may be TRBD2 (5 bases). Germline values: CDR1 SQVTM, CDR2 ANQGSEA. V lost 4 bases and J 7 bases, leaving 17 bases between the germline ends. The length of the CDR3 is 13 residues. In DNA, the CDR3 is TGCAGCGTTGGTCGGGAAAATCGGGTGGAGCAGTACTTC. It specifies CSVGRENRVEQYF.

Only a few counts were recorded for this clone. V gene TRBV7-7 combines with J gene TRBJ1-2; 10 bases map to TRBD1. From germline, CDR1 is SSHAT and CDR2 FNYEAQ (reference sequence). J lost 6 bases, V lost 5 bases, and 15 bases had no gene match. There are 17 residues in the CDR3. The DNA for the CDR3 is TGTGCCAGCAGCCCAAAGGGACAGGGGATGGAGAGGAATGGCTACACCTTC. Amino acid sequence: CASSPKGQGMERNGYTF.